Included here is one T cell receptor (beta chain) sequence, with context. The CDR3 has 15 residues. Germline CDR1 reads SGHRS; CDR2 reads YFSETQ. The ends lost 3 bases at V and 5 bases at J; junction bases unmatched: 4. The data are from a study of blood T cell repertoires in COVID-19. Libraries were prepared by immunoSEQ multiplex PCR; TCRdb keeps only in-frame clonotypes and omits some of them. The repertoire holds hundreds of thousands of clones, over 70% seen once, with approximately 1.5% in the top ten. The chain combines TRBV5-1 with TRBJ2-1; 11 nucleotides agree with TRBD1. Sequencing used peripheral blood. The TCR originated in a woman between 40 and 50 years old who had recovered from COVID-19. CDR3 bases: TGCGCCAGCAGCTGGGGGACAGGGGGAAACAATGAGCAGTTCTTC. It specifies CASSWGTGGNNEQFF.